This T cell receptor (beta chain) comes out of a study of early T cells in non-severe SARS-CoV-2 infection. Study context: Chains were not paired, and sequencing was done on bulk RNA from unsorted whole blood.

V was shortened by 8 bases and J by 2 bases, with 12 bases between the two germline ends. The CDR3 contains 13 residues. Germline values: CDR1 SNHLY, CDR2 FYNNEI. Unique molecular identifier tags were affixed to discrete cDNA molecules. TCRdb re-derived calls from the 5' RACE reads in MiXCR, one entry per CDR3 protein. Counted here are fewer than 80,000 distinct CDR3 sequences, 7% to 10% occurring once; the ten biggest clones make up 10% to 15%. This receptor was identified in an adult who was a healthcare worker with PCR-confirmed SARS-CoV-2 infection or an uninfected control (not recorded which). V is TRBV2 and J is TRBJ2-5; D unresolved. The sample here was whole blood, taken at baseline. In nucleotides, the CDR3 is TGTGCCAGCGGGATTAGGGTTCAAGAGACCCAGTACTTC. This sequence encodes CASGIRVQETQYF.